The clone carrying this T cell receptor beta chain came up a few times. Its antigen is unidentified. If no ophthalmopathy progression occurred within 18 months, Graves' hyperthyroidism was stable. RNA transcripts were the template for amplifying TCR beta CDR3 regions. HTBI primers were the set used in a first-round RT-PCR of the TCR CDR3. A single record per CDR3 protein comes from TCRdb applying MiXCR to the multiplex PCR reads. The data contain roughly 580,000 distinct CDR3 sequences, roughly 50% of them singletons. The data stem from a study of T cells in Graves' hyperthyroidism and ophthalmopathy. The CDR3 sequence is 17 residues long. V was clipped by 4 bases and J by 10 bases; unmatched bases: 14. CDR1 is SGHTA and CDR2 is FQGNSA in the germline V gene. Study-wide findings and caveats: Ophthalmopathy cases were set apart from stable hyperthyroidism by a 13 V-J model. Ophthalmopathy was identified by the model a median approximately six months ahead of onset. Within blood appeared most thyroid clonotypes that had expanded above 0.001.

The chain carries TRBV7-2 and TRBJ1-6; 9 nucleotides agree with TRBD1. The origin of this receptor is a woman between 18 and 29 years old with Graves' hyperthyroidism. The sequenced material came from peripheral blood or thyroid tissue (not recorded which). CDR3 residues: CASSSATGGTGRSPLHF. CDR3 coding DNA: TGTGCCAGCAGCTCCGCTACTGGGGGGACAGGGCGGTCACCCCTCCACTTT.